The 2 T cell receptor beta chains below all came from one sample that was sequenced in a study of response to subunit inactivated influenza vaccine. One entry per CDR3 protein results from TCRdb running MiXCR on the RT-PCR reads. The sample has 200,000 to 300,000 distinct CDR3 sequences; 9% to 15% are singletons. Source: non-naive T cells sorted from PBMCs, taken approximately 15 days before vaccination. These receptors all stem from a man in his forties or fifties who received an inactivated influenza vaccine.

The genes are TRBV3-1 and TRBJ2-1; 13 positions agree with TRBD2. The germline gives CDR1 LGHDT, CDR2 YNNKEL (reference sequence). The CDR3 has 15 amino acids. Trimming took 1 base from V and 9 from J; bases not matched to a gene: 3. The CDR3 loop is CASSQVLAGGSEQFF. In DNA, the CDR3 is TGTGCCAGCAGCCAAGTACTAGCGGGAGGGTCTGAGCAGTTCTTC.

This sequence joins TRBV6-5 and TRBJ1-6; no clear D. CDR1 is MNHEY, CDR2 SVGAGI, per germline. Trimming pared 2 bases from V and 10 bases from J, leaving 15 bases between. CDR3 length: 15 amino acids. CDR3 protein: CASSYRTASGSPLHF. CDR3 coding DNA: TGTGCCAGCAGTTACAGGACGGCTTCGGGATCACCCCTCCACTTT.